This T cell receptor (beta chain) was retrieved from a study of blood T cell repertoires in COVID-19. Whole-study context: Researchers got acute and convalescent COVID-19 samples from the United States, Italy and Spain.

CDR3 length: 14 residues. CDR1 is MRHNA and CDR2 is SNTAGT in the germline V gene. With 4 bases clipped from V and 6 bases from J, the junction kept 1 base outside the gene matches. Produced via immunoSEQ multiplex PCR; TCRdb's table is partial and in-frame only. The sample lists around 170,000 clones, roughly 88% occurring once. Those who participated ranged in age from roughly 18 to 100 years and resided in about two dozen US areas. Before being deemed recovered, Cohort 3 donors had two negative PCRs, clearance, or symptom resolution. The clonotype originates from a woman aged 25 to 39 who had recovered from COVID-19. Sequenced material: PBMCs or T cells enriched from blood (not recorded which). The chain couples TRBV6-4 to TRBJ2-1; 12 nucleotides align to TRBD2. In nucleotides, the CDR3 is TGTGCCAGCAGTGGACTAGCGGGAGTCAATGAGCAGTTCTTC. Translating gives CASSGLAGVNEQFF.